What follows describes a single T cell receptor (beta chain). Its specificity is not known. The data were taken from a study of T cell responses to AZD1222 COVID-19 vaccine. Study observations and caveats: Donors skewed white British and female; clonal diversity was possibly underestimated. Seropositivity was recorded at baseline in only six AZD1222 recipients.

Libraries were prepared by immunoSEQ multiplex PCR; TCRdb keeps only in-frame clonotypes and omits some of them. The profile shows tens of thousands of clones, 85% to 90% of them singletons. The CDR3 loop spans 11 amino acids. With 10 bases removed from V and 0 bases from J, the gap between germline ends came to 4 bases. Per germline, CDR1 SGHAT and CDR2 FQNNGV. The material sequenced was peripheral blood, taken on day 0 of AZD1222 vaccination. V usage is TRBV11-2 and J usage is TRBJ1-3; D remains ambiguous. The source is an adult in good health. The CDR3 is CATHSGNTIYF. The CDR3 DNA sequence: TGTGCCACCCACTCTGGAAACACCATATATTTT.